The next 10 T cell receptor beta chains were all read from a single sample in a study of shared clonotypes between healthy human individuals. Naive CD8 populations comprised CD45RO-negative cells positively selected for CCR7, excluding terminally differentiated effector memory CD45RA+ cells. Only in-frame clones appear in the TCRdb table, and some are missing; sequencing was by immunoSEQ multiplex PCR. This sample carries about 580,000 clones, about 98% of them seen once, and the ten largest clones take approximately 0.3%. The specimen was naive CD8+ T cells sorted from blood. These receptors were obtained from a man aged 25-40 years in good health.

This chain uses TRBV4-1 with TRBJ2-1; 8 positions agree with TRBD2. The V and J ends lost 4 bases and 7 bases, in that order; junction bases with no gene match: 12. The germline V gene has CDR1 MGHRA and CDR2 YSYEKL. CDR3 length: 16 amino acids. This CDR3 reads CASSREIGLAGNEQFF. The CDR3 DNA is TGCGCCAGCAGCCGAGAGATAGGACTAGCCGGGAATGAGCAGTTCTTC.

There are a few counts of this clone. Other nucleotide sequences from this sample produce the same CDR3. This chain links TRBV25-1 with TRBJ2-5; D is unresolved. Trimming took 4 bases from V and 5 from J, leaving 2 bases between them. Germline V lookup: CDR1 MGHDK, CDR2 SYGVNS. The CDR3 spans 10 residues. The CDR3 loop reads CASSGETQYF. The CDR3 DNA reads TGTGCCAGCAGTGGCGAGACCCAGTACTTC.

V is TRBV5-1 and J is TRBJ2-7; D remains unclear. Trimming stripped 2 bases from V and 5 bases from J, with 11 bases between. The CDR3 totals 13 residues. Germline assignment: CDR1 SGHRS and CDR2 YFSETQ. The CDR3 sequence: CASSLLGIHEQYF. CDR3 sequence (DNA): TGCGCCAGCAGCTTATTGGGAATCCACGAGCAGTACTTC.

The chain combines TRBV29-1 with TRBJ2-7, with TRBD2 as a possible D gene (6 bases). The CDR3 runs to 12 residues. Trimming stripped 7 bases from V and 7 bases from J, with 17 bases between. CDR1 is SQVTM, CDR2 ANQGSEA, per germline. CDR3 residues: CSAMSGDGEQYF. DNA for the CDR3: TGCAGCGCGATGTCGGGGGACGGAGAGCAGTACTTC.

This rearrangement joins TRBV2 to TRBJ1-2, with 12 positions matching TRBD1. V shed 2 bases, J shed 5 bases, and the junction held 12 bases outside the gene matches. The CDR3 runs 18 residues. Germline loops: CDR1 SNHLY, CDR2 FYNNEI. CDR3 region: CASSEFGTGGSYGYGYTF. DNA of the CDR3: TGTGCCAGCAGTGAATTTGGGACAGGGGGCTCTTATGGTTATGGCTACACCTTC.

The V call is TRBV27, the J call TRBJ2-7, with no clear D. The CDR3 contains 13 residues. Trimming left V 1 base short and J 10 bases short, with 14 bases between. Germline V gene sequence: CDR1 MNHEY, CDR2 SMNVEV (reference sequence). The CDR3 DNA follows: TGTGCCAGCAGTTTATTACCTACCGGTGAACAGTACTTC. This gives the protein CASSLLPTGEQYF.

The chain employs TRBV7-9 and TRBJ2-2; D remains unclear. V gave up 3 bases and J gave up 7 bases, with 6 bases separating them. Germline V CDR1 and CDR2: SEHNR, FQNEAQ (reference sequence). CDR3 length: 12 amino acids. This chain's CDR3 is CASSFGNGELFF. CDR3 DNA: TGTGCCAGCAGCTTCGGAAACGGGGAGCTGTTTTTT.

The CDR3 sequence is CASSWGVGELFF. Here the CDR3 DNA reads TGTGCCAGCAGTTGGGGCGTCGGGGAGCTGTTTTTT. V is TRBV7-9 and J is TRBJ2-2; D may be TRBD1 (5 bases). This CDR3 is built from 12 residues. Between the trimmed V and J ends, which lost 6 bases and 7 bases, there was a span of 9 bases. The V gene's germline CDR1 is SEHNR and CDR2 FQNEAQ (reference sequence).

This clone was found once. The same CDR3 is also encoded by other DNA sequences in this sample. The chain combines TRBV7-9 with TRBJ1-5; TRBD1 aligns across 9 bases. The CDR3 runs to 14 residues. Germline assignment: CDR1 SEHNR and CDR2 FQNEAQ (reference sequence). With V trimmed by 4 bases and J by 6 bases, 4 bases remained unmatched. The CDR3 reads CASSSQGAGQPQHF. The CDR3 DNA is TGTGCCAGCAGCTCACAGGGGGCTGGTCAGCCCCAGCATTTT.

The chain carries TRBV19 and TRBJ2-1, with 8 bases matching TRBD1. The CDR3 spans 14 residues. The germline V gene encodes CDR1 LNHDA and CDR2 SQIVND (reference sequence). V shed 10 bases, J shed 5 bases, and the junction held 10 bases outside the gene matches. The CDR3: CATRTGNNDNEQFF. The CDR3 nucleotides read TGTGCCACGAGGACAGGGAATAATGACAATGAGCAGTTCTTC.